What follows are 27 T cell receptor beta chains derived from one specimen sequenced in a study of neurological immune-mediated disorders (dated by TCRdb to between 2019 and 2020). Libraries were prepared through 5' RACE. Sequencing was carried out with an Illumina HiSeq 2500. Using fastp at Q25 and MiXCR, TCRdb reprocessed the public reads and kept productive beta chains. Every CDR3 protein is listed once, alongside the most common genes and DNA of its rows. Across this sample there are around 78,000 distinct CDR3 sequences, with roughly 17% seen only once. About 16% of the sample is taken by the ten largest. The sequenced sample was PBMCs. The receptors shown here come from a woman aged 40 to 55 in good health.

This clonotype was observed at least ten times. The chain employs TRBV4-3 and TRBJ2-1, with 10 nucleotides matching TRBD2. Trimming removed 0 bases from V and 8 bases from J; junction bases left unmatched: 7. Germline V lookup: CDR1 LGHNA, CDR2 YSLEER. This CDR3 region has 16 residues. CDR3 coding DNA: TGCGCCAGCAGCCAAGATACAGCGGGGGGGCCGGATGAGCAGTTCTTC. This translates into CASSQDTAGGPDEQFF.

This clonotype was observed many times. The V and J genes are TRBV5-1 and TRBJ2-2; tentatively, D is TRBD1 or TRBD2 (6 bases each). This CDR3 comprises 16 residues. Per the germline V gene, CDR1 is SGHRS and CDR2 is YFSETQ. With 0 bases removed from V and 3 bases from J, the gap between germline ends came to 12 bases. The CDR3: CASSLVPGADTGELFF. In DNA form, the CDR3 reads TGCGCCAGCAGCTTGGTGCCGGGGGCTGACACCGGGGAGCTGTTTTTT.

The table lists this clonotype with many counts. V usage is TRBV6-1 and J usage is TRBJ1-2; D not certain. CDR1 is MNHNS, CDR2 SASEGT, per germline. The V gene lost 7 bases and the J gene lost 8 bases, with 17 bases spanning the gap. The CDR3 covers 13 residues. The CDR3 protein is CASMVGVGSGYTF. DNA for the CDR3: TGTGCCAGCATGGTCGGTGTTGGGTCCGGCTACACCTTC.

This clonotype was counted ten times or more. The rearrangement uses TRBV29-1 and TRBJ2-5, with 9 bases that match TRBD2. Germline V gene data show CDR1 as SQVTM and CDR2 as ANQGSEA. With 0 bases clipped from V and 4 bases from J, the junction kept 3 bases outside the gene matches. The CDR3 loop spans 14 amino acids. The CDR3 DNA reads TGCAGCGTTGAAGATAATAGCGGGGGAGAGACCCAGTACTTC. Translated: CSVEDNSGGETQYF.

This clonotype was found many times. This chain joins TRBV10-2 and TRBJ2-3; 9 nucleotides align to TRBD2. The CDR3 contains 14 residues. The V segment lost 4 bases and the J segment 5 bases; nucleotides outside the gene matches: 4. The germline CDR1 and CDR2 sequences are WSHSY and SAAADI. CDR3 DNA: TGCGCCAGCAGTGGGGTAGCGGGGGAAGATACGCAGTATTTT. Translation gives CASSGVAGEDTQYF.

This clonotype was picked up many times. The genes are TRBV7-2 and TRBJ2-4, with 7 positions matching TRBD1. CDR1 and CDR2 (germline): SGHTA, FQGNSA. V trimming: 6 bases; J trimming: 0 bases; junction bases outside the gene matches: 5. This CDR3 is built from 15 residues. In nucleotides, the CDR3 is TGTGCCAGCAGTCGGGACAGAGAAGCCAAAAACATTCAGTACTTC. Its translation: CASSRDREAKNIQYF.

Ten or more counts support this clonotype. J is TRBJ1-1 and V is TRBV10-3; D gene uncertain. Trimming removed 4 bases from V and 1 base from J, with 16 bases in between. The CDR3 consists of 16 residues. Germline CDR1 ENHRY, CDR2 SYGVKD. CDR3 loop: CAISAPPGGRNTEAFF. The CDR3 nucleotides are TGTGCCATCAGTGCCCCCCCGGGAGGGCGGAACACTGAAGCTTTCTTT.

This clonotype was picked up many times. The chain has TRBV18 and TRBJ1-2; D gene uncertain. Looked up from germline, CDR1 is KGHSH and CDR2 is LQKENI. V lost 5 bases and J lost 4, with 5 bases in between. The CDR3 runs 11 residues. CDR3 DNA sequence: TGTGCCAGCTCAGGGGTCTATGGCTACACCTTC. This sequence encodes CASSGVYGYTF.

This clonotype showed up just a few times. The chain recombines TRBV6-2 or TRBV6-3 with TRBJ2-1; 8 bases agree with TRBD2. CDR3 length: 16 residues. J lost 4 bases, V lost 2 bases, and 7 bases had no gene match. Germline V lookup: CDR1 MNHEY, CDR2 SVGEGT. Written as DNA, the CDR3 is TGTGCCAGCAGTTACCTTCGGGGGGGATCATACAATGAGCAGTTCTTC. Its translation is CASSYLRGGSYNEQFF.

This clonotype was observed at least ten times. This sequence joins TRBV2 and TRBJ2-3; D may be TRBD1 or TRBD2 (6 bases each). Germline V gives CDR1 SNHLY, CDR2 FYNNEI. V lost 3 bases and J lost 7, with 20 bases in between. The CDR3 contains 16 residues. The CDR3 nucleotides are TGTGCCAGCAGTGATAAGGGGGGAAGGGAGTCGAATACGCAGTATTTT. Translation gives CASSDKGGRESNTQYF.

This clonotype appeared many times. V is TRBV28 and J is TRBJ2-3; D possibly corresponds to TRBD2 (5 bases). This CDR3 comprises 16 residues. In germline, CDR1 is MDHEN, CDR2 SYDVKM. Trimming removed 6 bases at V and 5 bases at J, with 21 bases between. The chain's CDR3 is CASSPRYHEGGDTQYF. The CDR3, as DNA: TGTGCCAGCAGCCCACGGTATCATGAGGGTGGAGATACGCAGTATTTT.

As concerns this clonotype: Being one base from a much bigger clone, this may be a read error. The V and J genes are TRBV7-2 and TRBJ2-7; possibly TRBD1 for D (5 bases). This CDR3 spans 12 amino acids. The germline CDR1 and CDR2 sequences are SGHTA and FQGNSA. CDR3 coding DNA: TGTGTCAGCAGCTCCCCAAGGGGCGAGCAGTACTTC. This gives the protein CVSSSPRGEQYF.

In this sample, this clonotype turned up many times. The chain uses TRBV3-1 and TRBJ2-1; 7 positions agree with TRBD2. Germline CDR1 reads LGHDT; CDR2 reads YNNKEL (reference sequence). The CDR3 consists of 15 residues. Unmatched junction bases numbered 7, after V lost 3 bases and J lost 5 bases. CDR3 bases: TGTGCCAGCAGCCATTCCTGGGGGGGGAACAATGAGCAGTTCTTC. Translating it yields CASSHSWGGNNEQFF.

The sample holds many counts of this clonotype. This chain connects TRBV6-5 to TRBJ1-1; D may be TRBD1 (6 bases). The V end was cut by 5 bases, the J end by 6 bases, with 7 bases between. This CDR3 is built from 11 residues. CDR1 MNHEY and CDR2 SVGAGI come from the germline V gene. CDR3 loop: CASSQGSEAFF. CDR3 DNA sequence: TGTGCCAGCAGTCAGGGGTCTGAAGCTTTCTTT.

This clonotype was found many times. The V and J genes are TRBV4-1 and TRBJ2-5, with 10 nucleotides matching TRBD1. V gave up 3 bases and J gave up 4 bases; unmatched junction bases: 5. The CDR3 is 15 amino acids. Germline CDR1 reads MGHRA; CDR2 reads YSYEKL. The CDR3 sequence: CASSQGTGDIETQYF. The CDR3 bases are TGCGCCAGCAGCCAGGGGACAGGGGACATAGAGACCCAGTACTTC.

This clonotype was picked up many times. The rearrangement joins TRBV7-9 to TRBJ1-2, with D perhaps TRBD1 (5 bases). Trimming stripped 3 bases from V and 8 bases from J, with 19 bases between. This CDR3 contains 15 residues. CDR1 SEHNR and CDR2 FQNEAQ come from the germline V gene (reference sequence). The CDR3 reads CASSFFAGPNRGYTF. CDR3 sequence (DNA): TGTGCCAGCAGCTTTTTTGCGGGGCCCAACAGAGGCTACACCTTC.

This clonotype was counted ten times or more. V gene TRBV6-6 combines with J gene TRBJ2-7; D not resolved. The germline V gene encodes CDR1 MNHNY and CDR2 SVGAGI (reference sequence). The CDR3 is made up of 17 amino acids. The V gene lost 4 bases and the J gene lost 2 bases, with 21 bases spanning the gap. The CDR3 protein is CASSSSKSIDPPYEQYF. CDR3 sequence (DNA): TGTGCCAGCAGTTCCTCAAAAAGTATAGATCCCCCCTACGAGCAGTACTTC.

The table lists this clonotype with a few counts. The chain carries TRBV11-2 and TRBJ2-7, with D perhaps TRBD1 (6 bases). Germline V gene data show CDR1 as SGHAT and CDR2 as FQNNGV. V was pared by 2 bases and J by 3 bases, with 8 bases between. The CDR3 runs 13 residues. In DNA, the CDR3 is TGTGCCAGCAGCTTACCAGGGGTCTACGAGCAGTACTTC. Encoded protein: CASSLPGVYEQYF.

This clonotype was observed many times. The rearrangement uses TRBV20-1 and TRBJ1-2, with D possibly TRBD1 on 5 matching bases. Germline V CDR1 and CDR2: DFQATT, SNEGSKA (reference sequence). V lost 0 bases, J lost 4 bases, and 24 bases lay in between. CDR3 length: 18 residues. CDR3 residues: CSARDPGQGSFHAYGYTF. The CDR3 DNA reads TGCAGTGCTAGAGATCCCGGCCAGGGAAGTTTTCACGCCTATGGCTACACCTTC.

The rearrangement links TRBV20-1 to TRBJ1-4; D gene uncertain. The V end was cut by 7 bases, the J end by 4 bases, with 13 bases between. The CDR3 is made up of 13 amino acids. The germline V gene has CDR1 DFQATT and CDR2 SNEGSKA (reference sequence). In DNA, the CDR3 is TGCAGTGTTCTTCTGACCCTTAATGAAAAACTGTTTTTT. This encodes CSVLLTLNEKLFF.

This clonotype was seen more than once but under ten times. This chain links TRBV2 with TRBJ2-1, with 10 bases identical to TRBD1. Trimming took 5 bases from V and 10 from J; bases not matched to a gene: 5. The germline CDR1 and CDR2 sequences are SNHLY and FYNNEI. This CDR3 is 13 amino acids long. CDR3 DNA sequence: TGTGCCAGCAGTACCGGGACAGGGGACGAGCAGTTCTTC. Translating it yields CASSTGTGDEQFF.

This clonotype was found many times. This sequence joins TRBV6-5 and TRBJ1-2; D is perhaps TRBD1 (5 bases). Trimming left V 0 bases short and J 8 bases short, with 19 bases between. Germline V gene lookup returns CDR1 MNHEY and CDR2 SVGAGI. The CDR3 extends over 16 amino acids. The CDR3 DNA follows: TGTGCCAGCAGTTACTCGAGTCCCGCCGAAAGGGGAGGCTACACCTTC. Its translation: CASSYSSPAERGGYTF.

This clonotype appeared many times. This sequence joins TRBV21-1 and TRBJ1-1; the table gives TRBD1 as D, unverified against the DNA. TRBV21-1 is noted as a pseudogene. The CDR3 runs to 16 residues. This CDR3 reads CASSKKFCRENTEAFF. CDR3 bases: TGTGCCAGCAGCAAAAAATTCTGCAGGGAGAACACTGAAGCTTTCTTT.

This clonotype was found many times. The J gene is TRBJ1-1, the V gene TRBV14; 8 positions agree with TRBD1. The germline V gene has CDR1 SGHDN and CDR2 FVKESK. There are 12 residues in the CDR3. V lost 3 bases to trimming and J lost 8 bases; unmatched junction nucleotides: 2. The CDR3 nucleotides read TGTGCCAGCAGCCACAGGGGGCGCGAAGCTTTCTTT. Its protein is CASSHRGREAFF. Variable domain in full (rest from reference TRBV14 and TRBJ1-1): EAGVTQFPSHSVIEKGQTVTLRCDPISGHDNLYWYRRVMGKEIKFLLHFVKESKQDESGMPNNRFLAERTGGTYSTLKVQPAELEDSGVYFCASSHRGREAFFGQGTRLTVV.

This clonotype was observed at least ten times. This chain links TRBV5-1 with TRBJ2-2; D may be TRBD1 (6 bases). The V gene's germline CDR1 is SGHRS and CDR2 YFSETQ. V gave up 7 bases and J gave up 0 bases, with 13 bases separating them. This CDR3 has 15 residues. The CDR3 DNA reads TGCGCCAGCTTCTCAGGGGACCCGAACACCGGGGAGCTGTTTTTT. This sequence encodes CASFSGDPNTGELFF.

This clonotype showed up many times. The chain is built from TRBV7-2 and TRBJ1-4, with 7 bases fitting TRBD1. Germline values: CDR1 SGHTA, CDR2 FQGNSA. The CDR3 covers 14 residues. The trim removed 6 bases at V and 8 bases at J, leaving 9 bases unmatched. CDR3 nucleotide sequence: TGTGCCAGCAGGAAGACAGGGAGTGGCGAAAAACTGTTTTTT. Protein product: CASRKTGSGEKLFF.

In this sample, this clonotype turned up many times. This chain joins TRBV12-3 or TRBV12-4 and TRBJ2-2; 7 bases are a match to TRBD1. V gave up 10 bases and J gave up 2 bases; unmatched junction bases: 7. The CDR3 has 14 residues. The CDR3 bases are TGTGCCACCAAGGGACAGACCAACACCGGGGAGCTGTTTTTT. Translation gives CATKGQTNTGELFF.